The entry that follows covers one T cell receptor (beta chain) sequence. The antigen is not known. PCR primers comprised 60 Vbeta and 13 Jbeta primers. Produced via immunoSEQ multiplex PCR; TCRdb's table is partial and in-frame only. This sample carries tens of thousands of clones, with approximately 1.5% going to the ten biggest clones. This entry belongs to a study of cytomegalovirus exposure and HLA in healthy donors. CDR1 is SGHTA and CDR2 is FQGNSA in the germline V gene. The CDR3 runs 13 residues. The ends were cut back, 5 bases at V and 5 bases at J, with 12 bases in the middle. Study observations and caveats: The productive fraction for most TCR beta V segments was about 87% or about 30% in an earlier analysis. A later analysis showed TCR association rates differing by HLA locus, peaking at DRB1 and lowest at HLA-C.

The sequence derives from a woman aged 55-69 years in good health and CMV-seronegative. This chain links TRBV7-2 with TRBJ1-1; D is possibly TRBD1 (5 bases). Sequencing was performed on PBMCs. The CDR3 sequence is CASSLGQGTEAFF. In DNA, the CDR3 is TGTGCCAGCAGCCTTGGCCAGGGAACTGAAGCTTTCTTT.